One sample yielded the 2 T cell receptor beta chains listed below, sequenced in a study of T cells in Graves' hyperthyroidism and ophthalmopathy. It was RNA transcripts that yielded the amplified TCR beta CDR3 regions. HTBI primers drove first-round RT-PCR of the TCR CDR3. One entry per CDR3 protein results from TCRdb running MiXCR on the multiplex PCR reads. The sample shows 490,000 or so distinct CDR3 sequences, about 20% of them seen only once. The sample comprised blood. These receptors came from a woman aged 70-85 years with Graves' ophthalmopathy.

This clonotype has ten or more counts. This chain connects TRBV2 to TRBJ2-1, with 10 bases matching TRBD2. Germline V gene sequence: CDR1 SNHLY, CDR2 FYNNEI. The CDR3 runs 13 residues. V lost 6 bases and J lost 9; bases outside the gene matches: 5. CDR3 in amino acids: CASRTSGVGEQFF. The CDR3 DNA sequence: TGTGCCAGCAGAACTAGCGGGGTCGGTGAGCAGTTCTTC.

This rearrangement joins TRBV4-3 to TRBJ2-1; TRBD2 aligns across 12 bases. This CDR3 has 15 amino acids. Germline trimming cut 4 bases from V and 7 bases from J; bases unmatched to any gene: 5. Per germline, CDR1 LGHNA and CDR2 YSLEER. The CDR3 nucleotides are TGCGCCAGCAGCCCCCTAGCGGGAGGGAGTAATGAGCAGTTCTTC. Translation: CASSPLAGGSNEQFF.